This T cell receptor (beta chain) came from a study of beta chain features in type 1 diabetes. Study-level points and caveats: Any PCR bias toward short templates would affect both groups alike. Moderately but significantly shorter TCRB CDR3s were found in Type 1 diabetes patients in all four CD4+ subsets.

Deletions cut 0 bases from V and 6 bases from J, with 15 bases between. Germline CDR1 and CDR2: GTSNPN and SVGIG (reference sequence). The CDR3 covers 15 residues. Every bit of the isolated RNA underwent reverse transcription, so sequencing read expressed TCRB transcripts. Produced via immunoSEQ multiplex PCR; TCRdb's table is partial and in-frame only. In the table there are a few hundred thousand clones, 8% to 13% of which are singletons. A word on this clone: Its target is not known.

Material: naive CD4+ T cells from blood. V and J are TRBV30 and TRBJ1-5; D may be TRBD1 (5 bases). This TCR was sampled from a woman between 25 and 40 years old in good health. DNA of the CDR3: TGTGCCTGGAGTGTACAAGCAGGGTACGGTCAGCCCCAGCATTTT. This sequence encodes CAWSVQAGYGQPQHF.